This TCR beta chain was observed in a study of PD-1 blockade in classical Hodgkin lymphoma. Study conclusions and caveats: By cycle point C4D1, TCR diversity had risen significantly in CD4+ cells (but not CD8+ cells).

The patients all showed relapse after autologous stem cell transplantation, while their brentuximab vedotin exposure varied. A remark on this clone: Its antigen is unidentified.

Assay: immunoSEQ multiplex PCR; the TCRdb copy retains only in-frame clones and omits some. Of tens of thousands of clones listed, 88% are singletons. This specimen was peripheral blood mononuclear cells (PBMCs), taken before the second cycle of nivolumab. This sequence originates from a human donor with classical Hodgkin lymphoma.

The CDR3 DNA reads as TGTGCCAGCAGTGAAGCCGGACAGGTCAATGGTCAGCCCCAGCATTTT. Its protein product is CASSEAGQVNGQPQHF. The chain employs TRBV6-1 and TRBJ1-5; 7 nucleotides match TRBD1. The V and J ends lost 0 bases and 6 bases, in that order; junction bases with no gene match: 8. This CDR3 has 16 amino acids. Germline lookup yields CDR1 MNHNS and CDR2 SASEGT.